This T cell receptor beta chain was sequenced during a study of T cells in tuberculosis. Deletions cut 0 bases from V and 0 bases from J, with 12 bases between. Germline V lookup: CDR1 MGHRA, CDR2 YSYEKL. The CDR3 runs 17 residues. Notes on the study in general: Selection depended on which cryopreserved specimens were available. Active tuberculosis alpha repertoires lay closer to GMM-specific TCRs than controls'.

Concerning this clone itself: What it binds is not known.

The time point: new active TB diagnosis, blood taken before or within 7 days of starting treatment. Patients were newly diagnosed, HIV-seronegative, and aged 18 or older. Generated by immunoSEQ multiplex PCR, the TCRdb table keeps only in-frame clones and is missing some. The repertoire holds roughly 34,000 clones, with approximately 85% as singletons. The specimen comprised PBMCs, sampled at tuberculosis diagnosis. The TCR was taken from an adult with tuberculosis. The chain couples TRBV4-1 to TRBJ1-3; no definite D call. The CDR3 loop is CASSQDRVSFSGNTIYF. The CDR3 DNA follows: TGCGCCAGCAGCCAAGATCGTGTTAGCTTCTCTGGAAACACCATATATTTT.